A single sample gave rise to the 26 T cell receptor beta chains below, sequenced in a study of blood T cell repertoires in COVID-19 (dated by TCRdb to about 2020). The library was produced with the immunoSEQ multiplex PCR assay. TCRdb took this table from immuneACCESS and kept in-frame rearrangements with V and J called. Such tables lack part of the clones; where checked against another copy, unresolved V genes explain under half of the gap, and the rest is unexplained. This sample has about 150,000 clones in its table, and 87% of those were observed once. Of the sample, less than 45% is held by the ten largest clones. The sequencing sample was made of peripheral blood. All receptors derive from a man aged 45-60 years who had recovered from COVID-19.

The chain employs TRBV7-9 and TRBJ2-5, with D maybe TRBD2 (6 bases). Germline V gene data show CDR1 as SEHNR and CDR2 as FQNEAQ (reference sequence). The CDR3 spans 17 residues. Trimming removed 5 bases from V and 4 bases from J, with 23 bases in between. CDR3 sequence reads: CASSVPGGTGLGETQYF. Written as DNA, the CDR3 is TGTGCCAGCAGCGTCCCCGGCGGGACGGGGTTGGGAGAGACCCAGTACTTC.

V usage is TRBV3-1 (or the pseudogene TRBV3-2) and J usage is TRBJ1-3; D remains ambiguous. CDR3 length: 17 amino acids. Trimming pared 4 bases from V and 1 base from J, leaving 17 bases between. Germline CDR1 and CDR2: LGHDT and YNNKEL (reference sequence). This CDR3 reads CASSPQLLTGSGNTIYF. As DNA, the CDR3 is TGTGCCAGCAGCCCCCAGCTACTGACGGGTTCTGGAAACACCATATATTTT.

CDR3 DNA: TGCAGTGCCACCGGGACAGAATTGAGCTTGACCTACAATGAGCAGTTCTTC. Protein sequence: CSATGTELSLTYNEQFF. The chain employs TRBV29-1 and TRBJ2-1, with 7 bases that match TRBD1. This CDR3 is 17 amino acids long. Germline V CDR1 and CDR2: SQVTM, ANQGSEA.

This clone was observed a few times. This chain uses TRBV5-6 with TRBJ2-5; maybe TRBD2 (5 bases). CDR3 size: 13 residues. In germline, CDR1 is SGHDT, CDR2 YYEEEE. V was shortened by 2 bases and J by 4 bases, with 9 bases between the two germline ends. The CDR3 is CASSFSDLETQYF. CDR3 coding DNA: TGTGCCAGCAGCTTTAGCGACTTAGAGACCCAGTACTTC.

V and J are TRBV6-5 and TRBJ1-2, with 7 positions matching TRBD1. The germline V gene encodes CDR1 MNHEY and CDR2 SVGAGI. The trim removed 8 bases at V and 5 bases at J, leaving 2 bases unmatched. The CDR3 is made up of 11 amino acids. In DNA form, the CDR3 reads TGTGCCAGCGGGACAGATTATGGCTACACCTTC. Protein product: CASGTDYGYTF.

Concerning this clone: A read error may account for a junction end that differs from germline. V gene TRBV5-1 combines with J gene TRBJ2-7; TRBD1 matches at 9 bases. Germline CDR1 is SGHRS and CDR2 is YFSETQ. The CDR3 has 11 amino acids. CDR3 loop: CASSAGQGLSF. The CDR3 region has the DNA TGCGCCAGCAGCGCAGGACAGGGGCTTAGCTTC.

The V call is TRBV6-5, the J call TRBJ2-3, with D tentatively TRBD1 (5 bases). The CDR3 spans 13 residues. The germline CDR1 and CDR2 sequences are MNHEY and SVGAGI. The V end was cut by 6 bases, the J end by 0 bases, with 7 bases between. The CDR3 nucleotides are TGTGCCAGCAGACAGGCGAGCACAGATACGCAGTATTTT. It is translated as CASRQASTDTQYF.

V and J are TRBV4-1 and TRBJ1-3, with 10 bases that match TRBD1. The CDR3 runs to 18 residues. Germline V lookup: CDR1 MGHRA, CDR2 YSYEKL. V shed 1 base and J 4 bases; nucleotides not matched to a gene: 10. Written as DNA, the CDR3 is TGCGCCAGCAGCCAAGGCAATCCTTTGACAGGGGGCGGAAACACCATATATTTT. Protein: CASSQGNPLTGGGNTIYF.

This clone appeared a single time. The CDR3 is CASSRSPTDTQYF. CDR3 nucleotides: TGTGCCAGCAGCCGGTCCCCCACAGATACGCAGTATTTT. V usage is TRBV11-2 and J usage is TRBJ2-3; D gene unclear. Looked up from germline, CDR1 is SGHAT and CDR2 is FQNNGV. The CDR3 is 13 amino acids. The ends were cut back, 5 bases at V and 2 bases at J, with 8 bases in the middle.

The rearrangement links TRBV5-4 to TRBJ1-4; perhaps TRBD1 as D (6 bases). The CDR3 extends over 15 amino acids. Per the germline V gene, CDR1 is SGHNT and CDR2 is YYREEE (reference sequence). The V and J ends lost 4 bases and 5 bases respectively, with 15 bases between them. Written as DNA, the CDR3 is TGTGCCAGCAGCCCCGGAACAGGGAGCAATGAAAAACTGTTTTTT. This sequence encodes CASSPGTGSNEKLFF.

The DNA of the CDR3 is TGTGCCAGCAGCCCCCGGACAGGGGTTAGGAGGGACTATGGCTACACCTTC. Translated, it gives CASSPRTGVRRDYGYTF. V gene TRBV7-8 combines with J gene TRBJ1-2; 9 bases match TRBD1. There are 17 residues in the CDR3. Germline V gene sequence: CDR1 SGHVS, CDR2 FQNEAQ. The V and J ends lost 5 bases and 3 bases, in that order; junction bases with no gene match: 13.

CDR3 sequence reads: CASSHRGTGLNFSNYGYTF. For the CDR3, the DNA is TGTGCCAGCAGCCATCGAGGGACAGGGCTTAACTTTTCAAACTATGGCTACACCTTC. This chain links TRBV3-1 (or the pseudogene TRBV3-2) with TRBJ1-2, with 9 positions matching TRBD1. The length of the CDR3 is 19 residues. The V gene's germline CDR1 is LGHDT and CDR2 YNNKEL (reference sequence). The junction had 16 bases not matched to a gene; V was cut back by 3 bases and J by 2 bases.

The rearrangement links TRBV5-6 to TRBJ2-3, with TRBD2 matching 10 bases. Trimming cost V 0 bases and J 2 bases; bases outside gene matches: 3. Per the germline V gene, CDR1 is SGHDT and CDR2 is YYEEEE. This CDR3 has 16 residues. The CDR3 DNA is TGTGCCAGCAGCTTGGTTAGCGGGGGGTTCACAGATACGCAGTATTTT. Its translation is CASSLVSGGFTDTQYF. Full variable domain (outside the CDR3, taken from reference TRBV5-6 and TRBJ2-3): DAGVTQSPTHLIKTRGQQVTLRCSPKSGHDTVSWYQQALGQGPQFIFQYYEEEERQRGNFPDRFSGHQFPNYSSELNVNALLLGDSALYLCASSLVSGGFTDTQYFGPGTRLTVL.

The chain recombines TRBV5-1 with TRBJ2-7, with 7 bases lining up with TRBD1. Trimming took 0 bases from V and 2 from J; bases not matched to a gene: 5. The CDR3 consists of 15 residues. Germline CDR1 reads SGHRS; CDR2 reads YFSETQ. CDR3 bases: TGCGCCAGCAGCTTGGAAACAGGGGCTCCCTACGAGCAGTACTTC. Encoded protein: CASSLETGAPYEQYF.

In its sample, this clone was seen once. The chain has TRBV27 and TRBJ1-4; 7 bases align to TRBD1. Germline assignment: CDR1 MNHEY and CDR2 SMNVEV (reference sequence). CDR3 size: 17 residues. V lost 5 bases to trimming and J lost 3 bases; unmatched junction nucleotides: 12. The CDR3 loop reads CASSPLYRGTSNEKLFF. The CDR3 region has the DNA TGTGCCAGCAGTCCGCTTTACAGGGGAACGTCTAATGAAAAACTGTTTTTT.

This clone was observed a single time. This chain links TRBV11-2 with TRBJ1-2, with 8 bases matching TRBD1. The CDR3 is made up of 16 amino acids. Trimming removed 1 base from V and 2 bases from J; junction bases left unmatched: 6. Germline assignment: CDR1 SGHAT and CDR2 FQNNGV. The CDR3 is CASSLGIGTGNYGYTF. CDR3 bases: TGTGCCAGCAGCTTAGGTATAGGGACAGGCAACTATGGCTACACCTTC.

The V gene is TRBV11-2, the J gene TRBJ2-7, with 14 nucleotides matching TRBD2. The CDR3 extends over 15 amino acids. V shed 3 bases and J 2 bases; nucleotides not matched to a gene: 0. The germline V gene has CDR1 SGHAT and CDR2 FQNNGV. The CDR3 region is CASSLGLAGAYEQYF. For the CDR3, the DNA is TGTGCCAGCAGCTTGGGACTAGCGGGGGCCTACGAGCAGTACTTC.

This chain joins TRBV7-2 and TRBJ2-2; the D gene is possibly TRBD2 (6 bases). V was clipped by 2 bases and J by 3 bases, with 16 bases between them. The CDR3 consists of 17 residues. CDR1 and CDR2 from the germline V gene are SGHTA and FQGNSA. The CDR3 spells CASSLSGGWGDTGELFF. In DNA form, the CDR3 reads TGTGCCAGCAGCTTAAGCGGTGGTTGGGGGGACACCGGGGAGCTGTTTTTT.

The chain employs TRBV5-1 and TRBJ2-2; D ambiguous. CDR3 length: 13 residues. V was trimmed by 0 bases and J by 8 bases, leaving 8 bases between them. Germline V gene sequence: CDR1 SGHRS, CDR2 YFSETQ. CDR3 sequence reads: CASSLAKRGELFF. CDR3 nucleotides: TGCGCCAGCAGCTTGGCCAAGCGAGGGGAGCTGTTTTTT.

The CDR3 loop is CATSRGALSYEQYF. CDR3 coding DNA: TGTGCCACCAGCAGAGGGGCCCTCTCCTACGAGCAGTACTTC. The chain joins TRBV15 to TRBJ2-7, with unresolved D. CDR3 length: 14 amino acids. V gave up 1 base and J gave up 0 bases, with 7 bases separating them. CDR1 is LNHNV, CDR2 YYDKDF, per germline (reference sequence).

This chain links TRBV20-1 with TRBJ2-3, with D possibly being TRBD1 (5 bases). Germline V gene sequence: CDR1 DFQATT, CDR2 SNEGSKA (reference sequence). This CDR3 is built from 12 residues. The germline V and J ends were trimmed by 3 bases and 11 bases, with 15 bases remaining between them. The CDR3 loop is CSASNRARGQYF. CDR3 DNA sequence: TGCAGTGCTAGTAACCGGGCTAGGGGGCAGTATTTT.

The rearrangement links TRBV4-1 to TRBJ2-3; 10 bases match TRBD1. Germline V lookup: CDR1 MGHRA, CDR2 YSYEKL. The V segment lost 1 base and the J segment 1 base; nucleotides outside the gene matches: 2. This CDR3 spans 16 amino acids. The CDR3 DNA reads as TGCGCCAGCAGCCAAGCCGGGACAGGGGGCACAGATACGCAGTATTTT. This translates into CASSQAGTGGTDTQYF.

The rearrangement uses TRBV7-2 and TRBJ1-5, with no clear D. The CDR3 spans 14 residues. CDR1 and CDR2 (germline): SGHTA, FQGNSA. V dropped 5 bases and J dropped 2 bases, with 10 bases sitting between them. The CDR3 DNA reads TGTGCCAGCAGCCCGCAGTTGGGCAATCAGCCCCAGCATTTT. Protein product: CASSPQLGNQPQHF.

This rearrangement joins TRBV4-3 to TRBJ1-5; no definite D call. V lost 0 bases, J lost 5 bases, and 11 bases lay in between. Germline-derived CDR1 and CDR2 are LGHNA and YSLEER. This CDR3 comprises 15 residues. The CDR3 bases are TGCGCCAGCAGCCAAGATGTGGAGTCTTATCAGCCCCAGCATTTT. Its protein is CASSQDVESYQPQHF.

V usage is TRBV18 and J usage is TRBJ1-1, with TRBD1 matching 8 bases. This CDR3 is 16 amino acids long. Germline-derived CDR1 and CDR2 are KGHSH and LQKENI. Unmatched junction bases numbered 12, after V lost 1 base and J lost 8 bases. The CDR3 here is CASSPRSAGGEGEAFF. CDR3 DNA sequence: TGTGCCAGCTCACCACGGTCGGCAGGGGGCGAGGGCGAAGCTTTCTTT.

This chain joins TRBV19 and TRBJ2-7, with 8 bases fitting TRBD1. CDR1 is LNHDA and CDR2 is SQIVND in the germline V gene (reference sequence). The CDR3 covers 14 residues. Unmatched junction bases numbered 7, after V lost 5 bases and J lost 4 bases. The CDR3 nucleotides read TGTGCCAGTAGTCCCGGGACAGGTTCTTACGAGCAGTACTTC. Encoded protein: CASSPGTGSYEQYF.